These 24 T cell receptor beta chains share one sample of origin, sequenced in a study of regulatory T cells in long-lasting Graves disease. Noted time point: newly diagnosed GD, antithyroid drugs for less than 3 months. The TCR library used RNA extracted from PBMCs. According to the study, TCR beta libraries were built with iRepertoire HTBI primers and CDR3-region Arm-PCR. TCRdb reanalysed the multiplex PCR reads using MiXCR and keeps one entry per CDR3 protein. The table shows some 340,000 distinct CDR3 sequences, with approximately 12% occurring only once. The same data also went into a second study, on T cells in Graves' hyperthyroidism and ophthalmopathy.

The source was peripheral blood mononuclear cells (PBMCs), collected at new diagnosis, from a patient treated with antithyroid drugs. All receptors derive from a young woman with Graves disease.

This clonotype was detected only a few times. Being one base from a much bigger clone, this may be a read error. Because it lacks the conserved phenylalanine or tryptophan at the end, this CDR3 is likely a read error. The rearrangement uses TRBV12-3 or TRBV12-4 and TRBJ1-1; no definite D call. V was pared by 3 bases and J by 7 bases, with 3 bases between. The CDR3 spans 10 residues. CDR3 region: CASSLGEAFS. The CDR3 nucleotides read TGTGCCAGCAGTTTGGGTGAAGCTTTCTCT.

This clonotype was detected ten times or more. The CDR3 DNA reads TGTGCCAGCAGTACCCGGGTATATGGGAAGACTGAAGCTTTCTTT. It encodes CASSTRVYGKTEAFF. V and J are TRBV6-1 and TRBJ1-1; D unresolved. Germline CDR1 reads MNHNS; CDR2 reads SASEGT. V lost 5 bases to trimming and J lost 5 bases, with 18 bases between them. The CDR3 sequence is 15 residues long.

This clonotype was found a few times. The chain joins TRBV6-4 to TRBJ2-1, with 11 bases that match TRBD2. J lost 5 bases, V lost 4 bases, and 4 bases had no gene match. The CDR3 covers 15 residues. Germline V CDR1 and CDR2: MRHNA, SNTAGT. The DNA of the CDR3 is TGTGCCAGCAGTGTAGGGACTAGCGGAGACAATGAGCAGTTCTTC. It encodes CASSVGTSGDNEQFF.

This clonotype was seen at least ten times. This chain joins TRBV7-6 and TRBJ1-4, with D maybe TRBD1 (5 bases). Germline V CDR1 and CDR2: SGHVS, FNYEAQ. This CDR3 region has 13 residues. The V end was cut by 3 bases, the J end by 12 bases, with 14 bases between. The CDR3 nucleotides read TGTGCCAGCAGCTTTGCCGATCCGGGGGAACTGTTTTTT. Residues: CASSFADPGELFF.

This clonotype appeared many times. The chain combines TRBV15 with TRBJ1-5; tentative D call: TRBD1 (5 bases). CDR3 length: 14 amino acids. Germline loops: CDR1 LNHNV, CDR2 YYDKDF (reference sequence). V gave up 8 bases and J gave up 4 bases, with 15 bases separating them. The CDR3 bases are TGTGCCACCCGAGACAGTTATGGTAATCAGCCCCAGCATTTT. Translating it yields CATRDSYGNQPQHF.

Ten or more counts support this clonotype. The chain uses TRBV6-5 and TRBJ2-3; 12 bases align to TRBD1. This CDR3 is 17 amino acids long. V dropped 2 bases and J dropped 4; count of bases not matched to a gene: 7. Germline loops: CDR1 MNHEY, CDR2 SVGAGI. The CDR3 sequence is CASSYRTGQGAPDTQYF. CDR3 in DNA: TGTGCCAGCAGTTACCGGACGGGACAGGGGGCCCCAGATACGCAGTATTTT.

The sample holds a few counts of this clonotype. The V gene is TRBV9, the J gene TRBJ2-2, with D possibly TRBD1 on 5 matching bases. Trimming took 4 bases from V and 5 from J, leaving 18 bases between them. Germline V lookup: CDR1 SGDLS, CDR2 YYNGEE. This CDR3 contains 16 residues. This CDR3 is CASSPKLQGGTGELFF. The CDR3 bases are TGTGCCAGCAGCCCAAAACTGCAGGGTGGGACCGGGGAGCTGTTTTTT.

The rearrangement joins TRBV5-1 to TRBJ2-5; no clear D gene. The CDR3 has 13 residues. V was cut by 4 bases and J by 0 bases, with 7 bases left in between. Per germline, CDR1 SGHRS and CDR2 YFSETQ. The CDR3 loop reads CASSPHNQETQYF. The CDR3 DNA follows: TGCGCCAGCAGCCCCCATAACCAAGAGACCCAGTACTTC.

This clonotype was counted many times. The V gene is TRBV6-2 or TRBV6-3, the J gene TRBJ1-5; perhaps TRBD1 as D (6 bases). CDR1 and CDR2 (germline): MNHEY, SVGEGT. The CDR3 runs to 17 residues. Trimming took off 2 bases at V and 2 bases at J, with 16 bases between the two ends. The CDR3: CASSYLLQGGRNQPQHF. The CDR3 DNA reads TGTGCCAGCAGTTACCTTCTTCAAGGGGGTCGCAATCAGCCCCAGCATTTT.

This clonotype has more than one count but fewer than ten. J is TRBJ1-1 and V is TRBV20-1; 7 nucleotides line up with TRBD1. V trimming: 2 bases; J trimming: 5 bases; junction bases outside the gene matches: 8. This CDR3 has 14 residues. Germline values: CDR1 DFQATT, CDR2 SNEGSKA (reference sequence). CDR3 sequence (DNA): TGCAGTGCTAGATTAATGACAGGGCGGACTGAAGCTTTCTTT. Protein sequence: CSARLMTGRTEAFF.

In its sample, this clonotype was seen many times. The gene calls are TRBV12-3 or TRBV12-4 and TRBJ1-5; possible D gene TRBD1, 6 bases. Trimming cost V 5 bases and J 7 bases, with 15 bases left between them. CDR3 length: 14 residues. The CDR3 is CASSNGQNMQPQHF. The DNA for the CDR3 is TGTGCCAGCAGTAACGGACAGAACATGCAGCCCCAGCATTTT.

The CDR3 reads CASSLEGPKAFF. CDR3 DNA: TGTGCCAGCAGCTTAGAGGGACCTAAGGCTTTCTTT. The gene calls are TRBV11-2 and TRBJ1-1; D may be TRBD1 (5 bases). Germline CDR1 SGHAT, CDR2 FQNNGV. This CDR3 is built from 12 residues. V shed 0 bases and J shed 11 bases, with 10 bases lying between them.

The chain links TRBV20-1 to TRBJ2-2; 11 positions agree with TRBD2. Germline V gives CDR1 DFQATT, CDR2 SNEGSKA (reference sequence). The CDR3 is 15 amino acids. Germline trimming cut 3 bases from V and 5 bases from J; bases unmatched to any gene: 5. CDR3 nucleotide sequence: TGCAGTGCTAGCGAACTAGCGGGAGTTACCGGGGAGCTGTTTTTT. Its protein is CSASELAGVTGELFF.

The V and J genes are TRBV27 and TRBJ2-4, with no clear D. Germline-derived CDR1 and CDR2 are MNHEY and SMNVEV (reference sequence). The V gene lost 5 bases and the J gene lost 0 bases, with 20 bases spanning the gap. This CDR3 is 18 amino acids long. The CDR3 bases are TGTGCCAGCAGTCCGCCCCCGGTCGAAACACTAGCCAAAAACATTCAGTACTTC. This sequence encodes CASSPPPVETLAKNIQYF.

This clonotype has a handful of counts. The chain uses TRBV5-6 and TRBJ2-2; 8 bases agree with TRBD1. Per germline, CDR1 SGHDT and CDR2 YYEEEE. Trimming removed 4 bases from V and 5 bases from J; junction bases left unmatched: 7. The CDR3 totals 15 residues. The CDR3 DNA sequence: TGTGCCAGCAGCCCGGACAGGGAACCGACCGGGGAGCTGTTTTTT. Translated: CASSPDREPTGELFF.

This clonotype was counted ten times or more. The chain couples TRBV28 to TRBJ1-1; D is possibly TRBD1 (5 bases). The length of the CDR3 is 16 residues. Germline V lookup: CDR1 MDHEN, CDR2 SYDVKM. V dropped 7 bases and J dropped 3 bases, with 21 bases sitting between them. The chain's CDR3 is CASNPKGYPTDTEAFF. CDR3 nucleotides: TGTGCCAGCAACCCGAAGGGGTACCCGACCGACACTGAAGCTTTCTTT.

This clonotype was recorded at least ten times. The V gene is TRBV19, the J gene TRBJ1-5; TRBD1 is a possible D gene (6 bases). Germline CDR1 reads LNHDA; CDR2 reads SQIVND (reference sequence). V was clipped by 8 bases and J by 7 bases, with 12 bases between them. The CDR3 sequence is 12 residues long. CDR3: CASANRVQPQHF. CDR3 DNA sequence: TGTGCCAGTGCGAACAGGGTACAGCCCCAGCATTTT.

CDR3 sequence: CASREIRTTMNTEAFF. CDR3 DNA: TGTGCCAGTAGGGAAATTCGGACGACTATGAACACTGAAGCTTTCTTT. The V and J genes are TRBV19 and TRBJ1-1, with no clear D. V gave up 6 bases and J gave up 0 bases, with 17 bases separating them. The CDR3 loop spans 16 amino acids. The germline gives CDR1 LNHDA, CDR2 SQIVND (reference sequence).

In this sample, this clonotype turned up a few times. This CDR3 reads CASSLEAGSGTQYF. The CDR3 coding sequence is TGTGCCAGCAGCTTAGAGGCCGGGTCAGGGACCCAGTACTTC. The J gene is TRBJ2-5, the V gene TRBV11-2; D remains unclear. CDR3 length: 14 residues. The V gene lost 0 bases and the J gene lost 7 bases, with 12 bases spanning the gap. CDR1 is SGHAT, CDR2 FQNNGV, per germline. Using reference TRBV11-2 and TRBJ2-5 for the parts outside the CDR3, the full variable domain is EAGVAQSPRYKIIEKRQSVAFWCNPISGHATLYWYQQILGQGPKLLIQFQNNGVVDDSQLPKDRFSAERLKGVDSTLKIQPAKLEDSAVYLCASSLEAGSGTQYFGPGTRLLVL.

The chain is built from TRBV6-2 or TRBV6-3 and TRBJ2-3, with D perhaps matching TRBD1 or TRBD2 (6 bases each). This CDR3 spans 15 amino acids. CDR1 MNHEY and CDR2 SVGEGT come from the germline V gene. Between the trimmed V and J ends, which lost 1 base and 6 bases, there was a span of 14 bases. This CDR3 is CASSYYPGGRDTQYF. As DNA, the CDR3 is TGTGCCAGCAGTTACTACCCCGGGGGCCGCGATACGCAGTATTTT.

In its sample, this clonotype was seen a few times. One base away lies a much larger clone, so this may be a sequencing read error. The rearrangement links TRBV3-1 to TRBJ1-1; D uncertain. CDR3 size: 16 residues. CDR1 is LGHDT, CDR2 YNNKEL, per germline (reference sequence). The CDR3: CAGSQDSSFGNTEAFF. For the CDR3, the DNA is TGTGCCGGCAGCCAAGATTCGAGCTTTGGGAACACTGAAGCTTTCTTT.

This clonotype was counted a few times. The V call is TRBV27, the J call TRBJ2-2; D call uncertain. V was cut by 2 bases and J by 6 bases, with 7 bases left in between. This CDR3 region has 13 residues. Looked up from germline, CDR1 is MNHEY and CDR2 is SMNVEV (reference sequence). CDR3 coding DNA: TGTGCCAGCAGTTTAGGGTTTGCCGGGGAGCTGTTTTTT. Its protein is CASSLGFAGELFF.

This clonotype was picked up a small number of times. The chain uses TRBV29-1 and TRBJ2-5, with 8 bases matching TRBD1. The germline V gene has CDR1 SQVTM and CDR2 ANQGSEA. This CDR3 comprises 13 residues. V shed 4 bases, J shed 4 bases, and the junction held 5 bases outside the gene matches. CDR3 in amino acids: CSVGPGGLETQYF. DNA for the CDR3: TGCAGCGTTGGCCCAGGGGGCTTAGAGACCCAGTACTTC.

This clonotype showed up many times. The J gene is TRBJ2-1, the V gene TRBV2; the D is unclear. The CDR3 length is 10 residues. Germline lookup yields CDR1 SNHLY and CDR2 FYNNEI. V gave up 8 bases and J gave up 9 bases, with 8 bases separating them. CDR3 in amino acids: CASGPSEQFF. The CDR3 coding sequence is TGTGCCAGCGGTCCAAGTGAGCAGTTCTTC.